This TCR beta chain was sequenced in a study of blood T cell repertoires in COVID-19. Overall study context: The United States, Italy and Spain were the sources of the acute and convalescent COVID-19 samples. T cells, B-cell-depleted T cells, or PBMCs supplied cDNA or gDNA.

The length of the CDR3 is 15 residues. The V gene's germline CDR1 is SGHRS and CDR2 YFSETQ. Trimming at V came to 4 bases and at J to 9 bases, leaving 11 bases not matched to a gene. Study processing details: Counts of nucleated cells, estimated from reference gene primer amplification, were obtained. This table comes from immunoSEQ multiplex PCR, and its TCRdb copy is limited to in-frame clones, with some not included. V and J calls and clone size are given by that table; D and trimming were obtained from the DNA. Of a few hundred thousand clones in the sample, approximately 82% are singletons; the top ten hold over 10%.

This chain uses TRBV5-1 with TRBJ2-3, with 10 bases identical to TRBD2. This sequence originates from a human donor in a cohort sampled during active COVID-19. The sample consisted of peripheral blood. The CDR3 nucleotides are TGCGCCAGCAGCATCGGACTAGCGGTCAGGGGGACGCAGTATTTT. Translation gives CASSIGLAVRGTQYF. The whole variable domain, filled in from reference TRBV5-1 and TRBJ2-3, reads KAGVTQTPRYLIKTRGQQVTLSCSPISGHRSVSWYQQTPGQGLQFLFEYFSETQRNKGNFPGRFSGRQFSNSRSEMNVSTLELGDSALYLCASSIGLAVRGTQYFGPGTRLTVL.